This T cell receptor (beta chain) appears in the sequencing data of a study of blood T cell repertoires in COVID-19. Study context: Both acute and convalescent COVID-19 samples were obtained from the United States, Italy and Spain. Sources were T cells, B-cell-depleted T cells, or PBMCs; the material itself was cDNA or gDNA.

In the original analysis: Amplifying reference gene primers gave estimates of nucleated cell counts. The assay was immunoSEQ multiplex PCR, and TCRdb's table has in-frame clones only and misses some. The V and J calls and the clone size are those of that table, but D and trimming were determined from the DNA. The sample holds 180,000 or so clones, approximately 90% seen once. The ends lost 3 bases at V and 4 bases at J; junction bases unmatched: 7. Germline values: CDR1 KGHDR, CDR2 SFDVKD. The CDR3 has 16 residues. This TCR was sampled from a woman older than 75 in a cohort sampled during active or convalescent COVID-19. Input material: peripheral blood. This chain connects TRBV24-1 to TRBJ1-2, with 10 bases fitting TRBD1. The CDR3 loop is CATSDPRTGGIYGYTF. In DNA, the CDR3 is TGTGCCACCAGTGATCCACGGACAGGGGGTATCTATGGCTACACCTTC.